Listed below are T cell receptor beta chains from one sample, sequenced in a study of tumor-infiltrating lymphocytes in primary liver carcinoma. TCRdb recomputed calls from the multiplex PCR reads with MiXCR, one row per CDR3 protein. The repertoire consists of about 100,000 distinct CDR3 sequences, with 69% occurring once and the leading ten covering over 7.5%. The specimen was liver tumor tissue from sampling region 5. Receptors originate from a woman aged 60-75 years with primary liver carcinoma and hepatitis B virus infection. CDR3s include the opening cysteine and the closing phenylalanine or tryptophan. D genes are given only for firm matches. Size is omitted from some rows. Given values are once, few, many or a class for expanded clones.

.	TRBJ1-3	.	16	TRBV7-8	TGTGCCAGCAGCTTACGAGGGGGGCTCTCTGGAAACACCATATATTTT	CASSLRGGLSGNTIYF
TRBD1	TRBJ1-6	many	14	TRBV12-3/TRBV12-4	TGTGCCAGCAGAGTGACAGGGGAGGGGTCACCCCTCCACTTT	CASRVTGEGSPLHF
.	TRBJ1-5	many	13	TRBV6-2/TRBV6-3	TGTGCCAGCAGCCGATCCTTACGTCAGCCCCAGCATTTT	CASSRSLRQPQHF
TRBD1	TRBJ2-3	few	15	TRBV5-1	TGCGCCAGCGGCACCACAGGGGCCAGCACAGATACGCAGTATTTT	CASGTTGASTDTQYF
TRBD1	TRBJ2-7	.	14	TRBV11-2	TGTGCCAGCCGCTCGGACGGGACAGTTATCGAGCAGTACTTC	CASRSDGTVIEQYF
.	TRBJ1-4	.	15	TRBV5-1	TGCGCCAGCAGCGCGAGACGGGGGCGCTATGAAAAACTGTTTTTT	CASSARRGRYEKLFF
.	TRBJ1-2	.	13	TRBV6-5	TGTGCCGTTTCTACAGGGCGGCACTATTGCTACACCTTC	CAVSTGRHYCYTF
.	TRBJ2-2	few	15	TRBV7-3	TGTGCCAGCAGCCCCCAGGCGGCCCAGACCGGGGAGCTGTTTTTT	CASSPQAAQTGELFF
.	TRBJ1-1	.	13	TRBV11-3	TGTGCCTGCAGCTTAGGGGGAAACACTGAAGTTTTCTTT	CACSLGGNTEVFF
.	TRBJ2-3	once	11	TRBV2	TGCGCCAGCATGGAAGGCGATACGCAGTATTTT	CASMEGDTQYF
.	TRBJ1-1	few	14	TRBV11-2	TGTACCAGCAGCTTTAGCACTTACAAGGGGAGAGCTTTCTTT	CTSSFSTYKGRAFF
TRBD2	TRBJ2-1	.	17	TRBV19	TGTGCCAGTGGTGATAGCGGGAGTCCGCTCTCCTACAATGAGCAGTTCTTC	CASGDSGSPLSYNEQFF
.	TRBJ2-5	few	13	TRBV6-5	TGTGTCAGCAGTTACAGATTGCAAGAGACCCAGTACTTC	CVSSYRLQETQYF